Following are 25 T cell receptor beta chains from one sample sequenced in a study of T cell changes during pregnancy in multiple sclerosis. The assay was immunoSEQ multiplex PCR, and TCRdb's table has in-frame clones only and misses some. The sample holds approximately 50,000 clones, roughly 92% seen once. The sample consisted of CD4+ T cells from peripheral blood mononuclear cells, taken after pregnancy. These TCRs come from a female donor with multiple sclerosis, enrolled in a pregnancy study.

J is TRBJ1-1 and V is TRBV2; 8 nucleotides match TRBD1. The CDR3 totals 17 residues. Germline trimming cut 1 base from V and 1 base from J; bases unmatched to any gene: 8. The V gene's germline CDR1 is SNHLY and CDR2 FYNNEI. CDR3 nucleotide sequence: TGTGCCAGCAGTGAAGTATACGGGCAGGGGGCGAACACTGAAGCTTTCTTT. Amino acid sequence: CASSEVYGQGANTEAFF. The full variable domain, rest sourced from reference TRBV2 and TRBJ1-1, is EPEVTQTPSHQVTQMGQEVILRCVPISNHLYFYWYRQILGQKVEFLVSFYNNEISEKSEIFDDQFSVERPDGSNFTLKIRSTKLEDSAMYFCASSEVYGQGANTEAFFGQGTRLTVV.

The chain joins TRBV28 to TRBJ1-2, with D perhaps matching TRBD1 (6 bases). Germline loops: CDR1 MDHEN, CDR2 SYDVKM. Trimming stripped 5 bases from V and 4 bases from J, with 20 bases between. This CDR3 has 16 residues. This CDR3 reads CASSTISGGWVYGYTF. DNA for the CDR3: TGTGCCAGCAGTACGATATCGGGGGGCTGGGTCTATGGCTACACCTTC.

The CDR3 reads CASSPRGRYNEQFF. The DNA of the CDR3 is TGTGCCAGCAGCCCCCGTGGCCGCTACAATGAGCAGTTCTTC. This chain links TRBV5-6 with TRBJ2-1; D call uncertain. CDR1 is SGHDT, CDR2 YYEEEE, per germline. Deletions cut 4 bases from V and 3 bases from J, with 11 bases between. The CDR3 loop spans 14 amino acids.

The V gene is TRBV9, the J gene TRBJ2-5; D is ambiguous. Per germline, CDR1 SGDLS and CDR2 YYNGEE. The CDR3 spans 16 residues. V was trimmed by 4 bases and J by 5 bases, leaving 21 bases between them. For the CDR3, the DNA is TGTGCCAGCAGCTTAGAAGGCGGTCGCGTCGGGGAGACCCAGTACTTC. Translating it yields CASSLEGGRVGETQYF.

V gene TRBV4-1 combines with J gene TRBJ1-1, with D possibly being TRBD1 (6 bases). The CDR3 extends over 15 amino acids. The germline V and J ends were trimmed by 0 bases and 5 bases, with 13 bases remaining between them. Germline V gene data show CDR1 as MGHRA and CDR2 as YSYEKL. In DNA, the CDR3 is TGCGCCAGCAGCCAAGAATGGGGGCTGGGGACTGAAGCTTTCTTT. This sequence encodes CASSQEWGLGTEAFF.

The chain recombines TRBV28 with TRBJ1-1; D unresolved. The CDR3 consists of 14 residues. Germline V lookup: CDR1 MDHEN, CDR2 SYDVKM. The V end was cut by 6 bases, the J end by 1 base, with 12 bases between. This CDR3 is CASSLGNRNTEAFF. The CDR3 bases are TGTGCCAGCAGCCTAGGAAACCGGAACACTGAAGCTTTCTTT.

The chain employs TRBV7-6 and TRBJ2-5; TRBD1 agrees at 8 bases. The length of the CDR3 is 14 residues. J was trimmed by 5 bases and V by 1 base; bases with no gene match: 3. The germline V gene encodes CDR1 SGHVS and CDR2 FNYEAQ. The DNA for the CDR3 is TGTGCCAGCAGCTTAGGGACAGGGACGGAGACCCAGTACTTC. Protein: CASSLGTGTETQYF.

The chain couples TRBV18 to TRBJ2-3, with TRBD2 matching 11 bases. CDR3 length equals 17 residues. Looked up from germline, CDR1 is KGHSH and CDR2 is LQKENI. Trimming took 3 bases from V and 0 from J; bases not matched to a gene: 5. CDR3 protein: CASSPLTSGVSTDTQYF. CDR3 DNA: TGTGCCAGCTCACCCCTGACTAGCGGGGTTAGCACAGATACGCAGTATTTT.

V usage is TRBV2 and J usage is TRBJ2-3; D is uncertain. Per the germline V gene, CDR1 is SNHLY and CDR2 is FYNNEI. V was clipped by 5 bases and J by 3 bases, with 9 bases between them. This CDR3 comprises 13 residues. In DNA, the CDR3 is TGTGCCAGCAGTCAGCGATTGACAGATACGCAGTATTTT. Translating it yields CASSQRLTDTQYF.

This chain uses TRBV7-2 with TRBJ2-2, with 8 bases that match TRBD2. The ends lost 5 bases at V and 6 bases at J; junction bases unmatched: 5. The CDR3 spans 14 residues. Germline V CDR1 and CDR2: SGHTA, FQGNSA. Here the CDR3 reads CASSRRGGAGELFF. In nucleotides, the CDR3 is TGTGCCAGCAGCCGCCGGGGGGGCGCCGGGGAGCTGTTTTTT.

The rearrangement joins TRBV19 to TRBJ1-5, with D unresolved. Trimming left V 7 bases short and J 0 bases short, with 10 bases between. Germline values: CDR1 LNHDA, CDR2 SQIVND (reference sequence). The CDR3 consists of 14 residues. CDR3: CASKRQYSNQPQHF. Written as DNA, the CDR3 is TGTGCCAGTAAGAGGCAGTATAGCAATCAGCCCCAGCATTTT.

This chain links TRBV15 with TRBJ1-2; D not certain. The V end lost 0 bases, the J end lost 5 bases, and 10 bases lay between the germline ends. Germline V gives CDR1 LNHNV, CDR2 YYDKDF (reference sequence). The CDR3 runs to 14 residues. The CDR3 DNA follows: TGTGCCACCAGCAGAGACCGTGACGGGTATGGCTACACCTTC. Its protein is CATSRDRDGYGYTF.

The chain couples TRBV15 to TRBJ2-5; TRBD1 matches at 9 bases. This CDR3 has 15 amino acids. Germline V CDR1 and CDR2: LNHNV, YYDKDF (reference sequence). The J segment lost 5 bases and the V segment lost 1 base, leaving 5 bases of the junction unmatched. The CDR3 DNA reads TGTGCCACCAGCAGAGGGACAGGGGAGGGCGAGACCCAGTACTTC. Amino acids: CATSRGTGEGETQYF.

This chain uses TRBV4-2 with TRBJ2-1; 11 bases align to TRBD2. Trimming removed 2 bases from V and 8 bases from J; junction bases left unmatched: 8. Germline assignment: CDR1 LGHNA and CDR2 YNFKEQ. The CDR3 is 16 amino acids. The CDR3 coding sequence is TGTGCCAGCAGCCAAACACTAGCGGGAGAGGCTTATGAGCAGTTCTTC. Amino acid sequence: CASSQTLAGEAYEQFF.

The rearrangement links TRBV7-9 to TRBJ2-7; the D is unclear. Trimming removed 5 bases from V and 5 bases from J, with 7 bases in between. The CDR3 sequence is 11 residues long. The germline V gene has CDR1 SEHNR and CDR2 FQNEAQ (reference sequence). The CDR3 spells CASSLQNEQYF. The CDR3 DNA is TGTGCCAGCAGCCTGCAGAACGAGCAGTACTTC. The entire variable domain, with the rest obtained from reference TRBV7-9 and TRBJ2-7, is as follows: DTGVSQNPRHKITKRGQNVTFRCDPISEHNRLYWYRQTLGQGPEFLTYFQNEAQLEKSRLLSDRFSAERPKGSFSTLEIQRTEQGDSAMYLCASSLQNEQYFGPGTRLTVT.

The V and J genes are TRBV5-1 and TRBJ1-1; 9 bases are a match to TRBD1. With V trimmed by 2 bases and J by 0 bases, 5 bases remained unmatched. The CDR3 runs 16 residues. The V gene's germline CDR1 is SGHRS and CDR2 YFSETQ. CDR3 amino acids: CASSLLTGGMNTEAFF. The CDR3 DNA reads as TGCGCCAGCAGCTTACTGACAGGGGGTATGAACACTGAAGCTTTCTTT.

The rearrangement links TRBV7-9 to TRBJ2-7; 12 bases are shared with TRBD2. CDR3 length: 14 amino acids. The V segment lost 5 bases and the J segment 4 bases; nucleotides outside the gene matches: 3. Germline V gene data show CDR1 as SEHNR and CDR2 as FQNEAQ (reference sequence). The CDR3 region has the DNA TGTGCCAGCAGCCTGACTAGCGGGAGATACGAGCAGTACTTC. As protein: CASSLTSGRYEQYF.

This chain connects TRBV5-4 to TRBJ2-2; 8 bases match TRBD2. The CDR3 is 14 amino acids. The V gene end was trimmed by 5 bases and the J gene end by 4 bases; junction bases not matched to a gene: 4. Germline V gene data show CDR1 as SGHNT and CDR2 as YYREEE (reference sequence). The CDR3 loop is CASSPGGRTGELFF. The CDR3 DNA follows: TGTGCCAGCAGTCCGGGAGGGCGCACCGGGGAGCTGTTTTTT.

V usage is TRBV7-2 and J usage is TRBJ2-3, with 11 bases aligning to TRBD2. This CDR3 is built from 15 residues. V lost 7 bases, J lost 3 bases, and 6 bases stayed unmatched. The germline V gene encodes CDR1 SGHTA and CDR2 FQGNSA. This CDR3 reads CASTFRTSGTDTQYF. The CDR3 nucleotides are TGTGCCAGCACCTTTCGGACTAGCGGGACAGATACGCAGTATTTT.

The chain uses TRBV7-2 and TRBJ2-7, with 11 bases aligning to TRBD2. The germline V gene encodes CDR1 SGHTA and CDR2 FQGNSA. This CDR3 is built from 15 residues. V gave up 5 bases and J gave up 7 bases; unmatched junction bases: 10. The CDR3, as DNA: TGTGCCAGCAGCCAGCTACTAGCGGGAGTATATGAGCAGTACTTC. This translates into CASSQLLAGVYEQYF.

This clone was observed a few times. J is TRBJ1-5 and V is TRBV5-6; 10 bases agree with TRBD1. Germline CDR1 is SGHDT and CDR2 is YYEEEE. This CDR3 spans 17 amino acids. The trim removed 2 bases at V and 3 bases at J, leaving 8 bases unmatched. As DNA, the CDR3 is TGTGCCAGCAGCTTCGGCGGGACAGGGGCCTTCAATCAGCCCCAGCATTTT. This codes for CASSFGGTGAFNQPQHF.

The rearrangement joins TRBV2 to TRBJ2-7, with a weak D call TRBD1 (6 bases). CDR1 is SNHLY and CDR2 is FYNNEI in the germline V gene. The CDR3 sequence is 12 residues long. V was shortened by 6 bases and J by 5 bases, with 11 bases between the two germline ends. CDR3 DNA sequence: TGTGCCAGCAGAACAGGGAAGAACGAGCAGTACTTC. This translates into CASRTGKNEQYF.

This chain uses TRBV6-1 with TRBJ1-2, with D perhaps matching TRBD1 (6 bases). The V end was cut by 6 bases, the J end by 3 bases, with 14 bases between. This CDR3 contains 14 residues. Germline CDR1 is MNHNS and CDR2 is SASEGT. For the CDR3, the DNA is TGTGCCAGCAGCCCGGACAGCCTATACTATGGCTACACCTTC. It codes for CASSPDSLYYGYTF.

The chain combines TRBV5-5 with TRBJ2-5, with 9 bases fitting TRBD1. V was pared by 6 bases and J by 0 bases, with 9 bases of the junction left unmatched. The CDR3 is 16 residues long. Germline V lookup: CDR1 SGHKS, CDR2 YYEKEE (reference sequence). This CDR3 reads CASILRGQGDQETQYF. The CDR3 region has the DNA TGTGCCAGCATCCTGCGGGGACAGGGCGACCAAGAGACCCAGTACTTC.

This chain uses TRBV18 with TRBJ2-3; D unresolved. Germline V gives CDR1 KGHSH, CDR2 LQKENI. The CDR3 is made up of 14 amino acids. V shed 2 bases and J shed 0 bases, with 6 bases lying between them. In DNA, the CDR3 is TGTGCCAGCTCACCATCGGTTAGCACAGATACGCAGTATTTT. Its protein product is CASSPSVSTDTQYF.